The rows below give T cell receptor beta chains drawn from one sample of a study of identical twins. One entry per CDR3 protein results from TCRdb running MiXCR on the 5' RACE reads. Of about 530,000 distinct CDR3 sequences detected, 15% appear once; the ten largest clones hold 0.44%. This sample was shared with a second study, whose subject was yellow fever vaccine responses in identical twins.

Source material: CD4+ T cells sorted from blood. The receptor source for this set is a woman in her late teens or twenties in good health. Each CDR3 is given with its conserved first and last residue. A D gene is named only where the DNA matches it firmly. For some rows the clone size is stated as once, few or many, or as a class when expanded; others skip it.

>TRBV6-1|few|-|TRBJ1-6
CASMGTVVSPLHF
TGTGCCAGCATGGGCACGGTTGTTTCACCCCTCCACTTT
>TRBV6-5|-|-|TRBJ2-5
CASMGSQETQYF
TGTGCCAGCATGGGAAGCCAAGAGACCCAGTACTTC
>TRBV10-1|-|-|TRBJ2-5
CASSDRPGETQYF
TGCGCCAGCAGTGACCGGCCGGGAGAGACCCAGTACTTC
>TRBV14|-|-|TRBJ1-1
CASSLQGNTEVFF
TGTGCCAGCAGCTTGCAGGGGAACACTGAAGTTTTCTTT
>TRBV10-3|-|-|TRBJ2-7
CAISDYESDEQYF
TGTGCCATCAGTGACTACGAGAGCGACGAGCAGTACTTC
>TRBV7-3|few|TRBD2|TRBJ2-2
CASSSSSGPGELFF
TGTGCCAGCAGCTCTTCTAGCGGGCCCGGGGAGCTGTTTTTT
>TRBV20-1|few|TRBD1|TRBJ2-2
CSARQGAGELFF
TGCAGTGCTAGACAGGGGGCCGGGGAGCTGTTTTTT
>TRBV12-3/TRBV12-4|few|-|TRBJ1-1
CASSPDRRQNTEAFF
TGTGCCAGCAGTCCAGACAGGAGACAGAACACTGAAGCTTTCTTT
>TRBV9|few|TRBD2|TRBJ2-7
CASSPGLAGKYEQYF
TGTGCCAGCAGCCCGGGACTAGCGGGAAAATACGAGCAGTACTTC
>TRBV5-6|few|TRBD1|TRBJ2-7
CASSTSGTGRGIYEQYF
TGTGCCAGCAGCACCTCCGGGACAGGTCGAGGGATCTACGAGCAGTACTTC
>TRBV20-1|-|-|TRBJ1-1
CSAIRVNTEAFF
TGCAGTGCTATTCGAGTGAACACTGAAGCTTTCTTT
>TRBV27|few|-|TRBJ1-4
CASSPLTDGGIEKLFF
TGTGCCAGCAGTCCGCTGACAGACGGCGGGATCGAAAAACTGTTTTTT
>TRBV14|few|-|TRBJ2-7
CASSQEKKLGSYEQYF
TGTGCCAGCAGCCAGGAAAAGAAGTTGGGGTCCTACGAGCAGTACTTC
>TRBV4-1|-|TRBD2|TRBJ2-1
CASSRDLAGWGNEQFF
TGCGCCAGCAGCCGCGATCTAGCGGGATGGGGCAATGAGCAGTTCTTC
>TRBV11-2|-|TRBD1|TRBJ2-2
CASSKGQGAGTGELFF
TGTGCCAGCAGCAAGGGACAGGGGGCGGGAACCGGGGAGCTGTTTTTT
>TRBV5-1|-|-|TRBJ2-1
CASSLPEGGNEQFF
TGCGCCAGCAGCTTGCCGGAAGGGGGCAATGAGCAGTTCTTC
>TRBV10-1|-|-|TRBJ2-1
CASASSFEQFF
TGCGCCAGCGCCTCGAGCTTTGAGCAGTTCTTC
>TRBV5-1|few|-|TRBJ2-1
CASSAGTLDANEQFF
TGCGCCAGCAGCGCCGGGACTTTAGATGCCAATGAGCAGTTCTTC
>TRBV10-3|many|TRBD1|TRBJ2-1
CAISEGQGRYEQFF
TGTGCCATCAGTGAAGGACAGGGGCGATATGAGCAGTTCTTC
>TRBV29-1|many|TRBD2|TRBJ2-3
CSVEASIGLAKTDTQYF
TGCAGCGTTGAGGCTTCGATAGGACTAGCGAAGACAGATACGCAGTATTTT
>TRBV6-5|few|-|TRBJ2-2
CASSYSQGRTGELFF
TGTGCCAGCAGTTACTCGCAGGGGAGGACCGGGGAGCTGTTTTTT
>TRBV28|-|TRBD2|TRBJ2-4
CASSFTSGRIAKNIQYF
TGTGCCAGCAGTTTTACTAGCGGGAGGATAGCCAAAAACATTCAGTACTTC
>TRBV12-3/TRBV12-4|many|-|TRBJ2-5
CASSFYGGAQETQYF
TGTGCCAGCAGTTTTTACGGCGGGGCCCAAGAGACCCAGTACTTC
>TRBV7-8|few|TRBD1|TRBJ2-5
CASSLLRQGLGETQYF
TGTGCCAGCAGCTTACTACGACAGGGTTTGGGAGAGACCCAGTACTTC
>TRBV20-1|few|TRBD2|TRBJ2-7
CSATSGRASGYEQYF
TGCAGTGCAACTAGCGGGAGGGCCTCCGGCTACGAGCAGTACTTC
>TRBV15|-|TRBD1|TRBJ2-2
CATSPGQGHVGVTGELFF
TGTGCCACCAGCCCGGGACAGGGGCACGTCGGGGTGACCGGGGAGCTGTTTTTT